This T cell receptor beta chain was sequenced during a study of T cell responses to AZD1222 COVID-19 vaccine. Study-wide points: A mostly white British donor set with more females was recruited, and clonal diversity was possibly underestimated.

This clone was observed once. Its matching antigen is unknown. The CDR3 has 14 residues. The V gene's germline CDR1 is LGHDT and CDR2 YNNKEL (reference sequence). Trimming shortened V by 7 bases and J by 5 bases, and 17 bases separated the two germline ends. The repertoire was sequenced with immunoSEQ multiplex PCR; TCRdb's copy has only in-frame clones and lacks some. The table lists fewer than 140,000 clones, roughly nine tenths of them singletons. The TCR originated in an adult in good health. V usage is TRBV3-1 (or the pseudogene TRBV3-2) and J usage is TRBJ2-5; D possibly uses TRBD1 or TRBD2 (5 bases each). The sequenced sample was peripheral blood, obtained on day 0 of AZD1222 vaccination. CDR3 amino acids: CASTTPGSDETQYF. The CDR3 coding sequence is TGTGCCAGCACCACCCCAGGGAGCGACGAGACCCAGTACTTC.